These T cell receptor beta chains were read from a single sample in a study of control samples from healthy donors and cancer patients. Only in-frame clones appear in the TCRdb table, and some are missing; sequencing was by immunoSEQ multiplex PCR. The table has roughly 180,000 clones, about 90% seen once. Sequences were obtained from blood. Source of these receptors: a woman between 40 and 55 years old in good health. The CDR3 runs from the conserved cysteine through the conserved F or W. The D gene is left open where the match is weak. Only some rows state a clone size, as once, few, many or a class for expanded clones.

cdr3_aa: CASSLESRGGDGYTF
cdr3_nt: TGTGCCAGCAGCTTAGAGTCGAGAGGGGGCGATGGCTACACCTTC
clone_size: once
d_call: TRBD1
j_call: TRBJ1-2
v_call: TRBV7-8

cdr3_aa: CANSYDRGAEAFF
cdr3_nt: TGTGCCAACAGTTACGATCGGGGTGCTGAAGCTTTCTTT
clone_size: .
d_call: .
j_call: TRBJ1-1
v_call: TRBV6-5

cdr3_aa: CASSVVANTEAFF
cdr3_nt: TGTGCCAGCAGTGTAGTAGCGAACACTGAAGCTTTCTTT
clone_size: .
d_call: .
j_call: TRBJ1-1
v_call: TRBV2

cdr3_aa: CASSQDLDRVYEQYF
cdr3_nt: TGTGCCAGCAGCCAAGATTTGGACAGGGTCTACGAGCAGTACTTC
clone_size: .
d_call: TRBD1
j_call: TRBJ2-7
v_call: TRBV14

cdr3_aa: CASSLEVGNTEAFF
cdr3_nt: TGTGCCAGCAGCTTAGAGGTGGGGAACACTGAAGCTTTCTTT
clone_size: once
d_call: .
j_call: TRBJ1-1
v_call: TRBV7-9

cdr3_aa: CASRPSLQGDQPQHF
cdr3_nt: TGTGCCAGCAGACCGTCACTACAGGGAGATCAGCCCCAGCATTTT
clone_size: .
d_call: .
j_call: TRBJ1-5
v_call: TRBV6-5

cdr3_aa: CASNDVQGATDTQYF
cdr3_nt: TGTGCCAGCAACGACGTTCAGGGGGCCACAGATACGCAGTATTTT
clone_size: .
d_call: TRBD1
j_call: TRBJ2-3
v_call: TRBV7-9

cdr3_aa: CASSQDGGQSEAFF
cdr3_nt: TGTGCCAGCAGCCAAGATGGTGGACAGTCTGAAGCTTTCTTT
clone_size: .
d_call: .
j_call: TRBJ1-1
v_call: TRBV4-2

cdr3_aa: CSASLGQKNTGELFF
cdr3_nt: TGCAGTGCTAGTCTAGGACAGAAGAACACCGGGGAGCTGTTTTTT
clone_size: once
d_call: .
j_call: TRBJ2-2
v_call: TRBV20-1

cdr3_aa: CASSKELAGYNEQFF
cdr3_nt: TGTGCCAGCAGCAAAGAACTAGCTGGTTACAATGAGCAGTTCTTC
clone_size: .
d_call: .
j_call: TRBJ2-1
v_call: TRBV21-1

cdr3_aa: CSAVGPQHF
cdr3_nt: TGCAGTGCCGTGGGACCCCAGCATTTT
clone_size: .
d_call: .
j_call: TRBJ1-5
v_call: TRBV20-1

cdr3_aa: CASIAGGFGELFF
cdr3_nt: TGTGCCAGCATCGCGGGGGGGTTCGGGGAGCTGTTTTTT
clone_size: once
d_call: TRBD2
j_call: TRBJ2-2
v_call: TRBV6-5

cdr3_aa: CASSPGWGNQPQHF
cdr3_nt: TGTGCCAGCAGCCCCGGATGGGGTAATCAGCCCCAGCATTTT
clone_size: .
d_call: .
j_call: TRBJ1-5
v_call: TRBV3-1/TRBV3-2

cdr3_aa: CASGFSGGTFYNEQFF
cdr3_nt: TGTGCTAGTGGTTTTAGCGGGGGGACTTTCTACAATGAGCAGTTCTTC
clone_size: .
d_call: TRBD2
j_call: TRBJ2-1
v_call: TRBV12-5

cdr3_aa: CASSQGQGMTYEQYF
cdr3_nt: TGCGCCAGCAGCCAAGGACAGGGCATGACCTACGAGCAGTACTTC
clone_size: .
d_call: TRBD1
j_call: TRBJ2-7
v_call: TRBV4-1

cdr3_aa: CASSFRSTGEKRNTEAFF
cdr3_nt: TGTGCCAGCAGCTTCCGATCCACAGGGGAAAAGCGGAACACTGAAGCTTTCTTT
clone_size: once
d_call: .
j_call: TRBJ1-1
v_call: TRBV21-1

cdr3_aa: CASSQVEWGNSPLHF
cdr3_nt: TGTGCCAGCAGCCAAGTTGAGTGGGGCAATTCACCCCTCCACTTT
clone_size: .
d_call: .
j_call: TRBJ1-6
v_call: TRBV3-1/TRBV3-2

cdr3_aa: CASSQTGTSGNTIYF
cdr3_nt: TGCGCCAGCAGCCAAACGGGGACCTCTGGAAACACCATATATTTT
clone_size: .
d_call: .
j_call: TRBJ1-3
v_call: TRBV4-1